The 32 T cell receptor beta chains presented below share a single source sample, sequenced in a study of blood T cell repertoires in COVID-19 (dated by TCRdb to the early 2020s). Preparation of the library involved the immunoSEQ multiplex PCR assay. The table was pulled from immuneACCESS by TCRdb, which kept in-frame rearrangements only. Such tables lose some clones; where checked, under half of the loss comes from unresolved V genes, and the rest has no known cause. In all, the sample holds 400,000 or so clones, and roughly 88% of those were seen once. Of the sample, 0.6% is held by the ten largest clones. The sample comprised PBMCs or T cells enriched from blood (not recorded which). These receptors were taken from a man aged 18-30 years who had recovered from COVID-19.

The chain employs TRBV25-1 and TRBJ2-3; D unresolved. The CDR3 has 12 amino acids. The V gene's germline CDR1 is MGHDK and CDR2 SYGVNS. Trimming cost V 5 bases and J 2 bases, with 5 bases left between them. The CDR3 DNA follows: TGTGCCAGCAGTCAGAACACAGATACGCAGTATTTT. Amino acids: CASSQNTDTQYF.

This chain uses TRBV2 with TRBJ1-4; TRBD1 is a possible D gene (5 bases). The CDR3 totals 12 residues. Trimming stripped 8 bases from V and 10 bases from J, with 14 bases between. Germline CDR1 SNHLY, CDR2 FYNNEI. The CDR3 DNA reads as TGTGCCAGCGGCCTCAGTGACAGAAAACTGTTTTTT. Translated, it gives CASGLSDRKLFF.

The sample holds one count of this clone. V and J are TRBV4-1 and TRBJ2-5; TRBD2 aligns across 10 bases. After removal of 4 bases from V and 5 bases from J, the junction contained 10 bases not matched to a gene. Germline V gene lookup returns CDR1 MGHRA and CDR2 YSYEKL. This CDR3 contains 16 residues. CDR3 sequence (DNA): TGCGCCAGCAGCCGCCCTTTGCTAGCGGGAGTCGAGACCCAGTACTTC. This translates into CASSRPLLAGVETQYF.

The chain is built from TRBV7-9 and TRBJ2-2, with 12 bases that match TRBD2. The ends lost 5 bases at V and 1 base at J; junction bases unmatched: 8. This CDR3 has 18 residues. The germline V gene encodes CDR1 SEHNR and CDR2 FQNEAQ (reference sequence). The CDR3 sequence: CASSERLAGAMNTGELFF. Here the CDR3 DNA reads TGTGCCAGCAGCGAGAGACTAGCGGGGGCGATGAACACCGGGGAGCTGTTTTTT.

The CDR3 DNA reads as TGTGCCAGCAGCTTAGTATCTTCTGGAAACACCATATATTTT. It specifies CASSLVSSGNTIYF. This sequence joins TRBV7-2 and TRBJ1-3, with unresolved D. V lost 1 base to trimming and J lost 1 base, with 5 bases between them. The germline V gene has CDR1 SGHTA and CDR2 FQGNSA. The CDR3 has 14 amino acids.

Comment on this clone: This same CDR3 is encoded by further DNA sequences in the sample. The chain is built from TRBV28 and TRBJ2-5; TRBD1 is a possible D gene (5 bases). The germline gives CDR1 MDHEN, CDR2 SYDVKM. The V end was cut by 2 bases, the J end by 5 bases, with 9 bases between. The CDR3 loop spans 13 amino acids. CDR3 loop: CASSLGRVETQYF. The CDR3 DNA follows: TGTGCCAGCAGTTTAGGCAGGGTCGAGACCCAGTACTTC.

The chain recombines TRBV3-1 (or the pseudogene TRBV3-2) with TRBJ1-3; D perhaps matches TRBD1 (5 bases). From germline, CDR1 is LGHDT and CDR2 YNNKEL (reference sequence). The CDR3 contains 15 residues. Deletions cut 8 bases from V and 0 bases from J, with 14 bases between. DNA for the CDR3: TGTGCCAGCTGTTCAGGGTCGATCTCTGGAAACACCATATATTTT. Amino acids: CASCSGSISGNTIYF.

The chain links TRBV7-9 to TRBJ2-5, with unresolved D. This CDR3 comprises 14 residues. The ends were cut back, 3 bases at V and 0 bases at J, with 8 bases in the middle. Germline V gene lookup returns CDR1 SEHNR and CDR2 FQNEAQ (reference sequence). CDR3 bases: TGTGCCAGCAGCTTGCGGCTGGACCAAGAGACCCAGTACTTC. Its protein product is CASSLRLDQETQYF.

The V call is TRBV2, the J call TRBJ2-2; TRBD2 is a possible D gene (5 bases). The CDR3 length is 15 residues. The germline gives CDR1 SNHLY, CDR2 FYNNEI. Trimming left V 1 base short and J 6 bases short, with 12 bases between. As DNA, the CDR3 is TGTGCCAGCAGTGAAGAGGGTCCAGCGGCCGGGGAGCTGTTTTTT. Its protein is CASSEEGPAAGELFF.

The CDR3 coding sequence is TGTGCCAGTAGTATGGGACTCGGAACAGGGGTTTTGACAGATACGCAGTATTTT. Protein product: CASSMGLGTGVLTDTQYF. The V and J genes are TRBV19 and TRBJ2-3; D is possibly TRBD1 (7 bases). The CDR3 consists of 18 residues. The V gene's germline CDR1 is LNHDA and CDR2 SQIVND (reference sequence). V lost 3 bases and J 3 bases, leaving 22 bases between the germline ends.

The CDR3 is CASSDGTGVLHF. CDR3 DNA sequence: TGTGCCAGCAGTGACGGCACAGGGGTCCTCCACTTT. The chain carries TRBV25-1 and TRBJ1-6; 7 nucleotides align to TRBD1. J gave up 15 bases and V 3 bases, and 5 bases lay outside the gene matches. In germline, CDR1 is MGHDK, CDR2 SYGVNS. This CDR3 has 12 amino acids. The complete variable domain, with remaining parts taken from reference TRBV25-1 and TRBJ1-6, reads EADIYQTPRYLVIGTGKKITLECSQTMGHDKMYWYQQDPGMELHLIHYSYGVNSTEKGDLSSESTVSRIRTEHFPLTLESARPSHTSQYLCASSDGTGVLHFGNGTRLTVT.

This clone showed up just once. The V gene is TRBV3-1 (or the pseudogene TRBV3-2), the J gene TRBJ1-2; D is undetermined. CDR1 is LGHDT and CDR2 is YNNKEL in the germline V gene (reference sequence). CDR3 size: 13 residues. V lost 2 bases to trimming and J lost 5 bases, with 9 bases between them. CDR3 nucleotide sequence: TGTGCCAGCAGCCAAAGTACCGAGTATGGCTACACCTTC. Protein product: CASSQSTEYGYTF.

The rearrangement joins TRBV9 to TRBJ1-2, with 7 bases identical to TRBD1. Germline V gives CDR1 SGDLS, CDR2 YYNGEE. V trimming: 0 bases; J trimming: 6 bases; junction bases outside the gene matches: 8. The CDR3 has 15 residues. CDR3 coding DNA: TGTGCCAGCAGCGTAGCTCCCGGGACAGAGAATGGCTACACCTTC. As protein: CASSVAPGTENGYTF. The full variable domain, its missing parts supplied by reference TRBV9 and TRBJ1-2, is DSGVTQTPKHLITATGQRVTLRCSPRSGDLSVYWYQQSLDQGLQFLIQYYNGEERAKGNILERFSAQQFPDLHSELNLSSLELGDSALYFCASSVAPGTENGYTFGSGTRLTVV.

The V and J genes are TRBV6-4 and TRBJ1-1; D may be TRBD1 (6 bases). CDR1 and CDR2 from the germline V gene are MRHNA and SNTAGT. This CDR3 comprises 13 residues. The V gene lost 5 bases and the J gene lost 2 bases, with 9 bases spanning the gap. The CDR3: CASSQTGNTEAFF. In DNA, the CDR3 is TGTGCCAGCAGTCAGACAGGAAACACTGAAGCTTTCTTT.

The CDR3 DNA sequence: TGTGCCAGCAGCTTCCAAGCTTACAGGGACAATCAGCCCCAGCATTTT. This encodes CASSFQAYRDNQPQHF. The J gene is TRBJ1-5, the V gene TRBV7-7; maybe TRBD1 (6 bases). CDR1 is SSHAT, CDR2 FNYEAQ, per germline (reference sequence). The V and J ends lost 3 bases and 3 bases respectively, with 15 bases between them. This CDR3 is 16 amino acids long.

The chain carries TRBV5-4 and TRBJ2-2, with 9 bases that match TRBD2. Trimming took 4 bases from V and 5 from J; bases not matched to a gene: 9. In germline, CDR1 is SGHNT, CDR2 YYREEE (reference sequence). This CDR3 spans 16 amino acids. The CDR3 region has the DNA TGTGCCAGCAGCAGAGTGCGGGAGGGGGAAACCGGGGAGCTGTTTTTT. Its translation: CASSRVREGETGELFF.

V and J are TRBV6-1 and TRBJ1-2, with D uncertain. The V gene lost 1 base and the J gene lost 3 bases, with 9 bases spanning the gap. The CDR3 runs to 14 residues. The V gene's germline CDR1 is MNHNS and CDR2 SASEGT. The CDR3 DNA reads TGTGCCAGCAGTGAAGGAGCGCGGGACTATGGCTACACCTTC. Its translation: CASSEGARDYGYTF.

The rearrangement uses TRBV6-1 and TRBJ1-4; no clear D gene. CDR3 size: 16 residues. Germline V gene sequence: CDR1 MNHNS, CDR2 SASEGT. Trimming took off 2 bases at V and 0 bases at J, with 10 bases between the two ends. The CDR3 region is CASSEFRFSTNEKLFF. The DNA for the CDR3 is TGTGCCAGCAGTGAATTCAGGTTCTCAACTAATGAAAAACTGTTTTTT.

This clone came up once. The chain joins TRBV16 to TRBJ2-2; D may be TRBD1 (6 bases). Trimming stripped 4 bases from V and 0 bases from J, with 12 bases between. This CDR3 has 16 residues. Per germline, CDR1 KGHSY and CDR2 FQNENV. CDR3: CASSRWTVSNTGELFF. The DNA for the CDR3 is TGTGCCAGCAGCCGCTGGACAGTTTCGAACACCGGGGAGCTGTTTTTT.

The V gene is TRBV27, the J gene TRBJ1-1; D perhaps matches TRBD1 (5 bases). The CDR3 has 14 residues. Germline loops: CDR1 MNHEY, CDR2 SMNVEV (reference sequence). V gave up 2 bases and J gave up 0 bases, with 7 bases separating them. The CDR3 loop is CASSLRQLNTEAFF. The CDR3 bases are TGTGCCAGCAGTTTACGACAGTTGAACACTGAAGCTTTCTTT.

The genes are TRBV28 and TRBJ1-5; no clear D gene. The CDR3 contains 12 residues. V was trimmed by 3 bases and J by 6 bases, leaving 6 bases between them. Germline CDR1 is MDHEN and CDR2 is SYDVKM. The chain's CDR3 is CASSFGGQPQHF. The DNA for the CDR3 is TGTGCCAGCAGTTTTGGCGGTCAGCCCCAGCATTTT. The entire variable domain, with the rest obtained from reference TRBV28 and TRBJ1-5, is as follows: DVKVTQSSRYLVKRTGEKVFLECVQDMDHENMFWYRQDPGLGLRLIYFSYDVKMKEKGDIPEGYSVSREKKERFSLILESASTNQTSMYLCASSFGGQPQHFGDGTRLSIL.

The chain links TRBV10-3 to TRBJ1-5, with D perhaps TRBD1 (6 bases). The CDR3 runs 16 residues. Germline V lookup: CDR1 ENHRY, CDR2 SYGVKD. Trimming shortened V by 3 bases and J by 7 bases, and 19 bases separated the two germline ends. The CDR3: CAISDFPQGLGQPQHF. The CDR3 coding sequence is TGTGCCATCAGTGATTTTCCGCAGGGGCTTGGGCAGCCCCAGCATTTT.

The chain carries TRBV19 and TRBJ1-4, with TRBD1 matching 7 bases. V gave up 11 bases and J gave up 3 bases; unmatched junction bases: 6. Germline V lookup: CDR1 LNHDA, CDR2 SQIVND (reference sequence). CDR3 size: 13 residues. CDR3 in DNA: TGTGCCGTCTCCGGGACAGCTAATGAAAAACTGTTTTTT. This codes for CAVSGTANEKLFF. The variable domain in full, completed from reference TRBV19 and TRBJ1-4, reads DGGITQSPKYLFRKEGQNVTLSCEQNLNHDAMYWYRQDPGQGLRLIYYSQIVNDFQKGDIAEGYSVSREKKESFPLTVTSAQKNPTAFYLCAVSGTANEKLFFGSGTQLSVL.

The CDR3 here is CASSVGQGYNEQFF. In DNA, the CDR3 is TGCGCCAGCAGTGTAGGACAGGGGTACAATGAGCAGTTCTTC. The genes are TRBV10-1 and TRBJ2-1; 9 bases agree with TRBD1. The germline gives CDR1 WNHNN, CDR2 SYGVQD (reference sequence). The V and J ends lost 4 bases and 4 bases, in that order; junction bases with no gene match: 2. The CDR3 has 14 residues.

The chain recombines TRBV3-1 (or the pseudogene TRBV3-2) with TRBJ1-2; D gene uncertain. Germline lookup yields CDR1 LGHDT and CDR2 YNNKEL (reference sequence). Trimming removed 1 base at V and 7 bases at J, with 4 bases between. CDR3 length equals 11 residues. The CDR3 here is CASSQGRGYTF. CDR3 sequence (DNA): TGTGCCAGCAGCCAAGGTCGTGGCTACACCTTC.

The rearrangement uses TRBV27 and TRBJ1-5; perhaps TRBD1 as D (6 bases). There are 12 residues in the CDR3. CDR1 and CDR2 (germline): MNHEY, SMNVEV (reference sequence). Trimming took off 6 bases at V and 5 bases at J, with 8 bases between the two ends. The CDR3 sequence is CASRYRDQPQHF. For the CDR3, the DNA is TGTGCCAGCAGATACAGGGATCAGCCCCAGCATTTT.

The genes are TRBV24-1 and TRBJ2-5; D perhaps matches TRBD2 (5 bases). The CDR3 has 16 residues. Germline V gene lookup returns CDR1 KGHDR and CDR2 SFDVKD. The germline V and J ends were trimmed by 1 base and 2 bases, with 13 bases remaining between them. The CDR3 protein is CATSDFAGRGQETQYF. The CDR3 coding sequence is TGTGCCACCAGTGATTTTGCGGGTAGAGGGCAAGAGACCCAGTACTTC.

This chain uses TRBV27 with TRBJ1-5; 8 positions agree with TRBD1. J lost 7 bases, V lost 2 bases, and 4 bases had no gene match. Germline V lookup: CDR1 MNHEY, CDR2 SMNVEV (reference sequence). The length of the CDR3 is 14 residues. CDR3 loop: CASSLGQGGQPQHF. CDR3 coding DNA: TGTGCCAGCAGTTTAGGACAGGGAGGCCAGCCCCAGCATTTT.

The rearrangement joins TRBV28 to TRBJ2-7; 7 bases match TRBD2. The germline V gene has CDR1 MDHEN and CDR2 SYDVKM. This CDR3 comprises 11 residues. Trimming took 5 bases from V and 6 from J; bases not matched to a gene: 1. CDR3 nucleotide sequence: TGTGCCAGCAGTCGGGGGGTCGAGCAGTACTTC. This gives the protein CASSRGVEQYF.

The chain joins TRBV7-2 to TRBJ2-7; TRBD1 matches at 7 bases. V dropped 4 bases and J dropped 3; count of bases not matched to a gene: 6. Looked up from germline, CDR1 is SGHTA and CDR2 is FQGNSA. The CDR3 is 14 residues long. CDR3 nucleotide sequence: TGTGCCAGCAGCTCTCGGGGACAGCGCTACGAGCAGTACTTC. This translates into CASSSRGQRYEQYF.

As concerns this clone: Germline and junction disagree at one end, which may indicate a read error. CDR3 nucleotides: TGTGCCAGCTCTCCACGCCCTAGCGGCTACGAGCAGTACTTC. Translated: CASSPRPSGYEQYF. The gene calls are TRBV18 and TRBJ2-7, with TRBD2 identical over 7 bases. Germline CDR1 KGHSH, CDR2 LQKENI. This CDR3 is 14 amino acids long.

The chain carries TRBV19 and TRBJ2-7, with a possible D match to TRBD1 (8 bases). The germline CDR1 and CDR2 sequences are LNHDA and SQIVND (reference sequence). The CDR3 is 16 residues long. Trimming removed 6 bases at V and 5 bases at J, with 23 bases between. CDR3 bases: TGTGCCAGTAGCCTCCAAGCGGGGACAGGTTTCCACGAGCAGTACTTC. Translated, it gives CASSLQAGTGFHEQYF.